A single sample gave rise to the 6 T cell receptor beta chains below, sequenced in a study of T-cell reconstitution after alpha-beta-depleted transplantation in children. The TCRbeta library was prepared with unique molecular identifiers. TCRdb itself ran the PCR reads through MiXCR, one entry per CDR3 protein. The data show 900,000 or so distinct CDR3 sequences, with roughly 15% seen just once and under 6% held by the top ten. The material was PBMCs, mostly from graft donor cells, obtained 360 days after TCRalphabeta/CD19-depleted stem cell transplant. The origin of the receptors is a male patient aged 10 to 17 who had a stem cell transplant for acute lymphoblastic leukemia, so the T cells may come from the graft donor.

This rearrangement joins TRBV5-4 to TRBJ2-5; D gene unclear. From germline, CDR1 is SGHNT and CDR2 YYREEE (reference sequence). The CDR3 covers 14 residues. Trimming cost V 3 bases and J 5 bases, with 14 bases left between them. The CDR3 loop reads CASSSAVGLETQYF. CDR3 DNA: TGTGCCAGCAGCTCTGCGGTAGGGCTGGAGACCCAGTACTTC.

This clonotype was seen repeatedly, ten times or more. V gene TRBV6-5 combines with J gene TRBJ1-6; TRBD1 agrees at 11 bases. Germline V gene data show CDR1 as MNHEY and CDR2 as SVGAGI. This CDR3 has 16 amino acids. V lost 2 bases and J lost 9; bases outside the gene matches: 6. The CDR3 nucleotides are TGTGCCAGCAGTTACGTAGGGACAGGGGGGTTTTCACCCCTCCACTTT. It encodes CASSYVGTGGFSPLHF.

CDR3 protein: CASSPTSGRRKTQYF. The CDR3 bases are TGTGCCAGCAGCCCTACTAGCGGGAGGAGAAAGACCCAGTACTTC. The chain links TRBV12-3 or TRBV12-4 to TRBJ2-5, with 12 bases that match TRBD2. CDR3 length: 15 residues. V trimming: 6 bases; J trimming: 6 bases; junction bases outside the gene matches: 8.

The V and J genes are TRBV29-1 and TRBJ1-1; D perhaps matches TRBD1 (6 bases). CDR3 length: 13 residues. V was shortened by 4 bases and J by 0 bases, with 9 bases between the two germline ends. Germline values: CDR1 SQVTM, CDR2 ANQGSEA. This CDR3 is CSVGGQMNTEAFF. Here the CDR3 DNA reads TGCAGCGTTGGGGGGCAGATGAACACTGAAGCTTTCTTT.

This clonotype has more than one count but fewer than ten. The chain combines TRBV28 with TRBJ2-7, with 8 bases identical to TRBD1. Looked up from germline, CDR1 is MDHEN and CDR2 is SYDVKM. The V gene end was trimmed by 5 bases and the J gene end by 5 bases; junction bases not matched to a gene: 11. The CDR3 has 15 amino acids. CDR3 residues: CASSIPLQGADEQYF. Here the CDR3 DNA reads TGTGCCAGCAGTATACCGCTCCAGGGGGCCGACGAGCAGTACTTC.

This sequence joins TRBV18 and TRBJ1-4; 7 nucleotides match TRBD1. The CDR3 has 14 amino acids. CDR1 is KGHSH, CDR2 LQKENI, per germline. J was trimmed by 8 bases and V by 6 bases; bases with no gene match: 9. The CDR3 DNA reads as TGTGCCAGCTCGGTCAGGGGGTCCGAGGAAAAACTGTTTTTT. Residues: CASSVRGSEEKLFF. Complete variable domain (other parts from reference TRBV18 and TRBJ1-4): NAGVMQNPRHLVRRRGQEARLRCSPMKGHSHVYWYRQLPEEGLKFMVYLQKENIIDESGMPKERFSAEFPKEGPSILRIQQVVRGDSAAYFCASSVRGSEEKLFFGSGTQLSVL.